Detailed here is one TCR beta chain. Its antigen remains unknown. Carrying UMI labels, the TRB cDNA libraries were prepared through 5' RACE. From the 5' RACE reads, TCRdb lists one entry per CDR3 protein and no DNA. The table for this sample gives tens of thousands of distinct CDR3 sequences. The CDR3 loop spans 14 amino acids. CDR1 is SQVTM, CDR2 ANQGSEA, per germline. These data belong to a study of CXCR3-negative and CXCR3-positive naive CD8 T cells. Turning to the study itself: Every library held about 1.5 +/- 0.3 million TRB reads, and the total came to roughly 140 million. Whole-study findings and limits: Comparison of naive subsets found surface CD5 to be comparable, and TCR strength was inferred on the basis of TRB CDR3 properties. In naive cells, CXCR3-negative and CXCR3-positive subsets had similar TRBV-TRBJ usage; memory cells differed. Comparison of naive cells showed more hydrophobic TRB CDR3s in CXCR3-positive than in CXCR3-negative naive cells.

Input material: naive CXCR3+ CD8+ T cells from blood. The subset: CD45RO-CCR7+CD27+CD95- naive CD8+ T cells expressing CXCR3 (TNR3+). This chain connects TRBV29-1 to TRBJ2-5; TCRdb names TRBD1, which stays unverified in the absence of DNA. The TCR sequence derives from a human donor in good health. Some clones in this sample may be carry-over from other donors' samples. CDR3 region: CSGAGTGGEETQYF.